A selection of T cell receptor beta chains follows, all from one sample in a study of cytomegalovirus exposure and HLA in healthy donors. The table came from immunoSEQ multiplex PCR; TCRdb's copy has only in-frame clones and leaves some out. Its table lists roughly 70,000 clones. What was sequenced was PBMCs. These receptors all stem from a man aged 40-50 years in good health and CMV-seronegative. The CDR3 runs from the conserved cysteine through the conserved F or W. D genes are given only for firm matches.

>TRBV28|TRBD1|15|TRBJ2-7
TGTGCCAGCAGTTCAGCCGGGACAGGGGGCACCGAGCAGTACTTC
CASSSAGTGGTEQYF
>TRBV7-9|TRBD1|17|TRBJ2-7
TGTGCCAGCAGCTTAGACACGACTCCGGGACAGGGATACGAGCAGTACTTC
CASSLDTTPGQGYEQYF
>TRBV5-6|-|13|TRBJ2-2
TGTGCCAGCAGCTCCCGGGACTCCGGGGAGCTGTTTTTT
CASSSRDSGELFF
>TRBV7-3|TRBD2|16|TRBJ2-2
TGTGCCAGCACCGCCCGGGGGGGCGCGAACACCGGGGAGCTGTTTTTT
CASTARGGANTGELFF
>TRBV6-1|TRBD1|15|TRBJ1-6
TGTGCCAGCAGTGAAGAGGGGGACAGGGCAATTCCCCTCCACTTT
CASSEEGDRAIPLHF
>TRBV7-2|-|14|TRBJ2-1
TGTGCCAGCAGCTATAGGGGGTCCCACAATGAGCAGTTCTTC
CASSYRGSHNEQFF
>TRBV6-5|TRBD1|15|TRBJ1-2
TGTGCCAGCAGTTACTCGGACAGGGAAGGGCGTGGCTACACCTTC
CASSYSDREGRGYTF
>TRBV5-4|-|14|TRBJ2-5
TGTGCCAGCAGCTTCAATAGCGATCAAGAGACCCAGTACTTC
CASSFNSDQETQYF
>TRBV4-2|TRBD2|18|TRBJ2-5
TGTGCCAGCAGCCAAGATCAGCTAGCGGGGGGGCTGGTGGATACCCAGTACTTC
CASSQDQLAGGLVDTQYF
>TRBV9|-|16|TRBJ1-3
TGTGCCAGCAGCCCCCTGGACAGCTTTCTTGGAAACACCATATATTTT
CASSPLDSFLGNTIYF
>TRBV7-2|-|16|TRBJ1-2
TGTGCCAGCAGCCTAGACCAACAGGGATCTAACTATGGCTACACCTTC
CASSLDQQGSNYGYTF
>TRBV6-1|TRBD2|17|TRBJ2-6
TGTGCCAGCAGTGATAGCGGGGGAAACTCTGGGGCCAACGTCCTGACTTTC
CASSDSGGNSGANVLTF
>TRBV29-1|TRBD2|13|TRBJ2-1
TGCAGCGTTGGGCGGGGGGGTAACAATGAGCAGTTCTTC
CSVGRGGNNEQFF
>TRBV6-5|-|13|TRBJ1-6
TGTGCCAGCAGTTACAGGGGCAGCTCACCCCTCCACTTT
CASSYRGSSPLHF
>TRBV9|-|16|TRBJ2-6
TGTGCCAGCGGGGGCGGTTTTTTCTCTGGGGCCAACGTCCTGACTTTC
CASGGGFFSGANVLTF
>TRBV2|-|15|TRBJ2-3
TGTGCCAGCAGTGCTCTGACAGCTAGCACAGATACGCAGTATTTT
CASSALTASTDTQYF
>TRBV7-9|TRBD1|15|TRBJ1-1
TGTGCCAGCAGCTTAGAGCAGGGGGCTAACACTGAAGCTTTCTTT
CASSLEQGANTEAFF
>TRBV5-4|-|16|TRBJ1-2
TGTGCCAGCAGCTTCGGCCAGGCCGGGAAATCCGGTGGCTACACCTTC
CASSFGQAGKSGGYTF
>TRBV14|-|16|TRBJ2-2
TGTGCCAGCAGCCTCCGCCAGGCCGCGAACACCGGGGAGCTGTTTTTT
CASSLRQAANTGELFF
>TRBV7-8|TRBD1|15|TRBJ1-1
TGTGCCAGCAGCCCTATCGACAGGGCGAGGACTGAAGCTTTCTTT
CASSPIDRARTEAFF
>TRBV7-8|TRBD1|16|TRBJ1-6
TGTGCCAGCAGCTTAGCAGGGACAGGTGTGAATTCACCCCTCCACTTT
CASSLAGTGVNSPLHF
>TRBV5-1|-|16|TRBJ1-1
TGCGCCAGCAGCTTAGGGGGTTGGAATCGGAACACTGAAGCTTTCTTT
CASSLGGWNRNTEAFF
>TRBV5-1|-|16|TRBJ2-1
TGCGCCAGCAGCCTGTTGGCGCGGGGGCAATACAATGAGCAGTTCTTC
CASSLLARGQYNEQFF
>TRBV19|TRBD1|15|TRBJ1-2
TGTGCCAGTAGTATCTTGGACAGGGAAGAGACTGGCTACACCTTC
CASSILDREETGYTF
>TRBV2|-|14|TRBJ1-2
TGTGCCAGCACCCAGTTCGTACGGGACTATGGCTACACCTTC
CASTQFVRDYGYTF
>TRBV7-9|-|12|TRBJ2-5
TGTGCCACTGACTGGGCGGGAGAGACCCAGTACTTC
CATDWAGETQYF
>TRBV9|TRBD1|15|TRBJ1-1
TGCGCCAGCAGCGGACTGACAGGGGTGAACACTGAAGCTTTCTTT
CASSGLTGVNTEAFF
>TRBV9|-|15|TRBJ1-2
TGTGCCAGCAGCGTAGGACAAAATCGTAACTATGGCTACACCTTC
CASSVGQNRNYGYTF
>TRBV7-2|-|14|TRBJ1-4
TGTGCCAGCAGCGGGGGGGGGCGTCATGAAAAACTGTTTTTT
CASSGGGRHEKLFF
>TRBV19|-|16|TRBJ1-6
TGTGCCAGTAGTAACCCAGGGGACGCCTATAATTCACCCCTCCACTTT
CASSNPGDAYNSPLHF
>TRBV28|-|13|TRBJ2-3
TGTGCCAGCACCCCAGGGGATGCAGATACGCAGTATTTT
CASTPGDADTQYF
>TRBV6-5|-|13|TRBJ2-7
TGTGCCAGCAGTTCCCCCGGGTCATACGAGCAGTACTTC
CASSSPGSYEQYF
>TRBV30|-|15|TRBJ2-3
TGTGCCTGGAGGCGCCAGACAGCCAGCACAGATACGCAGTATTTT
CAWRRQTASTDTQYF
>TRBV19|TRBD1|15|TRBJ2-3
TGTGCCAGTAGTGGTGACAGGGACGGTTGGGATACGCAGTATTTT
CASSGDRDGWDTQYF
>TRBV30|-|11|TRBJ1-3
TGTGCCTGGAGTCTGCGGGACACCATATATTTT
CAWSLRDTIYF
>TRBV5-1|-|13|TRBJ2-7
TGCGCCAGCAGCTTCCAGGGTAACTACGAGCAGTACTTC
CASSFQGNYEQYF
>TRBV29-1|TRBD2|14|TRBJ2-1
TGCAGCGTTGGTGGACTAGTTCGTCTGAGTGAGCAGTTCTTC
CSVGGLVRLSEQFF
>TRBV5-8|TRBD2|16|TRBJ2-7
TGTGCCAGCAGCTTGGCGGTGGCTAGCGGGGCCTACGAGCAGTACTTC
CASSLAVASGAYEQYF
>TRBV5-1|-|14|TRBJ1-3
TGCGCCAGCAGCGATCAGGGGTCTGGAAACACCATATATTTT
CASSDQGSGNTIYF
>TRBV5-6|-|11|TRBJ2-7
TGTGCCAGCAGCTTTTACTACGAGCAGTACTTC
CASSFYYEQYF
>TRBV18|-|14|TRBJ2-3
TGTGCCAGCTCACCACCGGGGGCCCCAGATACGCAGTATTTT
CASSPPGAPDTQYF
>TRBV5-6|-|15|TRBJ1-5
TGTGCCAGCAGCTTGGGCGGACTTTTCAATCAGCCCCAGCATTTT
CASSLGGLFNQPQHF
>TRBV30|TRBD1|13|TRBJ1-6
TGTGCCTGGAGCAGACAGGGGAATTCACCCCTCCACTTT
CAWSRQGNSPLHF
>TRBV5-8|-|14|TRBJ2-5
TGTGCCAGCAGCTTGGCCGGGGTACAGCAGACCCAGTACTTC
CASSLAGVQQTQYF
>TRBV6-1|-|15|TRBJ1-3
TGTGCCAGCAGCCTGGGGGGGTTCTCTGGAAACACCATATATTTT
CASSLGGFSGNTIYF
>TRBV12-5|TRBD1|17|TRBJ2-2
TGTGCTAGTGGTTCCGGGACAGGGGGAGGAGGCACCGGGGAGCTGTTTTTT
CASGSGTGGGGTGELFF
>TRBV30|TRBD1|17|TRBJ2-7
TGTGCCTGGAGGGGGGGACAGGGGGAAAGGAGCTCCTACGAGCAGTACTTC
CAWRGGQGERSSYEQYF
>TRBV2|TRBD2|15|TRBJ2-5
TGTGCCAGCAGAGTAGCGGGGGGGCTTACGGAGACCCAGTACTTC
CASRVAGGLTETQYF
>TRBV5-6|-|15|TRBJ2-7
TGTGCCAGCAGCTTGGAGGAGGGTTGGGCCTACGAGCAGTACTTC
CASSLEEGWAYEQYF
>TRBV27|-|15|TRBJ2-7
TGTGCCAGCAGTTTATCGAAGGGGTACCTATACGAGCAGTACTTC
CASSLSKGYLYEQYF
>TRBV5-1|TRBD1|15|TRBJ2-2
TGCGCCAGCAGTACAGGGGCCTCGTATACCGGGGAGCTGTTTTTT
CASSTGASYTGELFF